The rows below give T cell receptor beta chains drawn from one sample of a study of shared clonotypes between healthy human individuals. Sequencing was performed with immunoSEQ multiplex PCR; in TCRdb, only in-frame clones are kept and a portion is missing. Of hundreds of thousands of clones listed, around 92% are singletons. The sample was naive CD8+ T cells sorted from blood. These receptors all come from a man younger than 45 in good health. Each CDR3 is given with its conserved first and last residue. The D gene is left open where the match is weak. A clone size is listed for some rows: how often the clone was seen (once, few, many), or a class if it is expanded.

CDR3aa	CDR3nt	abundance	v_gene	j_gene	len	d_gene
CASSFPGLHNEQFF	TGTGCCAGCAGTTTCCCGGGACTGCACAATGAGCAGTTCTTC	NA	TRBV28	TRBJ2-1	14	NA
CASSLGTGRDDSGANVLTF	TGTGCCAGCAGCTTAGGGACAGGGAGGGACGACTCTGGGGCCAACGTCCTGACTTTC	NA	TRBV11-2	TRBJ2-6	19	NA
CASSLPATAYGYTF	TGCGCCAGCAGCTTGCCGGCGACAGCTTATGGCTACACCTTC	once	TRBV5-1	TRBJ1-2	14	NA
CASSFRGYEQYF	TGTGCCAGCAGTTTTCGGGGCTACGAGCAGTACTTC	NA	TRBV28	TRBJ2-7	12	NA
CAWSSAGELFF	TGTGCCTGGAGCTCGGCCGGGGAGCTGTTTTTT	once	TRBV30	TRBJ2-2	11	NA
CASGPTGQETQYF	TGTGCTAGTGGACCGACAGGGCAAGAGACCCAGTACTTC	NA	TRBV12-5	TRBJ2-5	13	TRBD1
CASSLQGNTEAFF	TGTGCCAGCAGCTTGCAGGGGAACACTGAAGCTTTCTTT	NA	TRBV5-4	TRBJ1-1	13	NA
CASSLLLGGQGNTGELFF	TGCGCCAGCAGCCTCCTCCTAGGAGGGCAGGGGAACACCGGGGAGCTGTTTTTT	NA	TRBV4-3	TRBJ2-2	18	NA
CASGKSQGVAEAFF	TGTGCCAGCGGAAAATCACAGGGGGTAGCTGAAGCTTTCTTT	NA	TRBV27	TRBJ1-1	14	TRBD1
CASGTERETETQYF	TGTGCCAGCGGGACGGAGCGGGAAACAGAGACCCAGTACTTC	NA	TRBV28	TRBJ2-5	14	TRBD2
CASSHRTSGRMGELFF	TGTGCCAGCAGCCACCGGACTAGCGGGAGGATGGGGGAGCTGTTTTTT	NA	TRBV11-3	TRBJ2-2	16	TRBD2
CASSLVASGTYEQYF	TGTGCCAGCAGCTTAGTTGCTAGCGGTACCTACGAGCAGTACTTC	NA	TRBV13	TRBJ2-7	15	TRBD2
CASSLGDRGLGTEAFF	TGTGCCAGCAGCTTAGGGGACAGGGGGCTGGGCACTGAAGCTTTCTTT	NA	TRBV7-9	TRBJ1-1	16	TRBD1
CASSQGTSGSIQETQYF	TGCGCCAGCAGCCAGGGCACTAGCGGGAGTATCCAAGAGACCCAGTACTTC	NA	TRBV4-1	TRBJ2-5	17	TRBD2
CASSPPNSQETQYF	TGTGCCAGCTCACCACCAAACAGTCAAGAGACCCAGTACTTC	NA	TRBV18	TRBJ2-5	14	NA
CSWGTSASSYEQYF	TGCAGCTGGGGGACTAGCGCATCCTCCTACGAGCAGTACTTC	NA	TRBV29-1	TRBJ2-7	14	TRBD2
CASSNRDSYEQYF	TGTGCCAGCAGCAACAGGGACTCCTACGAGCAGTACTTC	NA	TRBV28	TRBJ2-7	13	NA
CASSEQDSNQPQHF	TGTGCCAGCAGTGAGCAGGATAGCAATCAGCCCCAGCATTTT	once	TRBV25-1	TRBJ1-5	14	NA
CAISESNTYEQYF	TGTGCCATCAGTGAGTCGAACACCTACGAGCAGTACTTC	NA	TRBV10-3	TRBJ2-7	13	NA
CASSLERAGSSYEQYF	TGTGCCAGCAGCTTAGAACGAGCGGGGAGCTCCTACGAGCAGTACTTC	NA	TRBV7-2	TRBJ2-7	16	TRBD2
CASSVDEGMRADTQYF	TGTGCCAGCAGCGTAGATGAGGGGATGCGGGCAGATACGCAGTATTTT	NA	TRBV9	TRBJ2-3	16	NA
CASSSRDRIGADTQYF	TGTGCCAGCAGCAGTCGGGACCGCATAGGGGCAGATACGCAGTATTTT	NA	TRBV14	TRBJ2-3	16	NA
CASSLGQVTYEQYF	TGTGCCAGCAGTTTAGGACAGGTTACCTACGAGCAGTACTTC	NA	TRBV28	TRBJ2-7	14	TRBD1
CAGAGTGGGDTQYF	TGTGCCGGGGCCGGGACAGGGGGAGGAGATACGCAGTATTTT	NA	TRBV28	TRBJ2-3	14	TRBD1
CSVGLAGVNTGELFF	TGCAGCGTAGGACTAGCGGGAGTGAACACCGGGGAGCTGTTTTTT	NA	TRBV29-1	TRBJ2-2	15	TRBD2
CASSLTRDRENQETQYF	TGTGCCAGCAGCTTAACCCGGGACAGGGAAAACCAAGAGACCCAGTACTTC	once	TRBV13	TRBJ2-5	17	TRBD1
CASSLRQLSYEQYF	TGTGCCAGCAGCTTGCGCCAACTCTCCTACGAGCAGTACTTC	once	TRBV5-6	TRBJ2-7	14	NA
CASSLGSAYEQYF	TGTGCCAGCAGCTTGGGCTCAGCCTACGAGCAGTACTTC	NA	TRBV5-6	TRBJ2-7	13	NA
CASNSRLADYNEQFF	TGCGCCAGCAACAGTAGGCTAGCAGATTACAATGAGCAGTTCTTC	NA	TRBV10-2	TRBJ2-1	15	NA
CASRGGPGLAGARTGELFF	TGTGCCAGCAGGGGAGGTCCGGGACTAGCGGGAGCGCGTACCGGGGAGCTGTTTTTT	NA	TRBV27	TRBJ2-2	19	TRBD2
CAVLDTLVTSSPLHF	TGTGCCGTATTGGACACCCTAGTGACTAGTTCACCCCTCCACTTT	NA	TRBV28	TRBJ1-6	15	NA
CSVWSPTNTIYF	TGCAGCGTTTGGTCCCCTACCAACACCATATATTTT	NA	TRBV29-1	TRBJ1-3	12	NA
CASSASGDTSSYEQYF	TGTGCCAGCAGCGCGAGTGGCGACACATCCTCCTACGAGCAGTACTTC	NA	TRBV27	TRBJ2-7	16	NA
CASNSYYEGKSQAYEQYF	TGTGCCAGCAACTCCTATTACGAGGGGAAATCCCAAGCTTACGAGCAGTACTTC	NA	TRBV7-9	TRBJ2-7	18	NA
CATSGPGLAVQETQYF	TGTGCCACCAGCGGGCCGGGACTAGCGGTACAAGAGACCCAGTACTTC	NA	TRBV15	TRBJ2-5	16	TRBD2
CAWSVSDSYNEQFF	TGTGCCTGGAGTGTTTCGGACAGCTACAATGAGCAGTTCTTC	NA	TRBV30	TRBJ2-1	14	NA
CATQGAAVYGYTF	TGTGCCACCCAGGGGGCGGCGGTCTATGGCTACACCTTC	NA	TRBV5-6	TRBJ1-2	13	TRBD1
CASSYSNGGAGQPQHF	TGTGCCAGCAGTTACTCCAATGGGGGGGCGGGTCAGCCCCAGCATTTT	many	TRBV6-5	TRBJ1-5	16	NA
CASSFLAAGFTDTQYF	TGTGCCAGCAGTTTTCTTGCAGCGGGGTTCACAGATACGCAGTATTTT	NA	TRBV27	TRBJ2-3	16	TRBD2
CASSLGRQGRYYEQYF	TGTGCCAGCAGCTTAGGTCGGCAGGGGCGGTACTACGAGCAGTACTTC	NA	TRBV7-9	TRBJ2-7	16	NA
CASSLQYQETQYF	TGTGCCAGCAGCTTGCAATACCAAGAGACCCAGTACTTC	NA	TRBV7-7	TRBJ2-5	13	NA
CASSQEGLNEQFF	TGTGCCAGCAGCCAAGAGGGACTCAATGAGCAGTTCTTC	NA	TRBV4-2	TRBJ2-1	13	NA
CASSYSTTDTGRGYTF	TGTGCCAGCAGTTACTCGACTACAGACACAGGACGTGGCTACACCTTC	NA	TRBV6-5	TRBJ1-2	16	NA
CASSIGLAGDGGFYEQYF	TGTGCCAGCAGTATAGGACTAGCGGGAGATGGGGGTTTCTACGAGCAGTACTTC	NA	TRBV27	TRBJ2-7	18	TRBD2
CASSHRGGRADTQYF	TGTGCCAGCAGCCACCGCGGGGGGCGCGCAGATACGCAGTATTTT	NA	TRBV9	TRBJ2-3	15	TRBD2
CASSLVAGGPNTEAFF	TGTGCCAGCAGCTTGGTCGCGGGGGGGCCGAACACTGAAGCTTTCTTT	NA	TRBV5-4	TRBJ1-1	16	NA
CASSLGPEGQETQYF	TGTGCCAGCAGCTTAGGGCCAGAGGGGCAAGAGACCCAGTACTTC	once	TRBV11-2	TRBJ2-5	15	NA
CASSIWGNGYNEQFF	TGTGCCAGTAGTATTTGGGGGAATGGATACAATGAGCAGTTCTTC	many	TRBV19	TRBJ2-1	15	NA
CASSQGTAGYEQYF	TGTGCCAGCAGTCAAGGGACCGCCGGATACGAGCAGTACTTC	once	TRBV27	TRBJ2-7	14	NA